Following are 2 T cell receptor beta chains from one sample sequenced in a study of blood T cells in healthy people across ages. The second PCR ran roughly 6 to 11 cycles with a sample-barcoded 5' primer and J-beta primers. In TCRdb, the 5' RACE reads were re-called with MiXCR into one record per CDR3 protein. Altogether almost 1 million distinct CDR3 sequences are present, 51% being singletons, with the ten largest covering about a fifth. Input material: blood. The source of these receptors is a woman aged 60-75 years in good health.

DNA of the CDR3: TGTGCCAGCAGTCCGGGGACAGGGGGCTACACCGGGGAGCTGTTTTTT. It encodes CASSPGTGGYTGELFF. The V gene is TRBV27, the J gene TRBJ2-2, with 12 bases fitting TRBD1. The CDR3 spans 16 residues. Germline V gene data show CDR1 as MNHEY and CDR2 as SMNVEV (reference sequence). V lost 5 bases and J lost 3; bases outside the gene matches: 4.

The chain carries TRBV29-1 and TRBJ1-5; D is uncertain. V lost 4 bases to trimming and J lost 7 bases, with 11 bases between them. Germline lookup yields CDR1 SQVTM and CDR2 ANQGSEA. The CDR3 is 12 residues long. The CDR3 DNA follows: TGCAGCGTTGGGAGCGAAGGACAGCCCCAGCATTTT. Protein: CSVGSEGQPQHF.